This TCR beta chain was found in a study of T cell repertoires and HLA-DP antigens. Background on the study: CD4+ T cells were cocultured with HeLa cells expressing HLA-DP. Pre-culture CD4+ samples used about 1.1 ug DNA versus around 220 ng for CD137+CD4+ sorts. Findings of the study overall: A non-physiological HeLa system presented antigen to total CD4+ responders.

This clone was detected a few times. Antigen unknown. The CDR3 sequence is 12 residues long. Per the germline V gene, CDR1 is GTSNPN and CDR2 is SVGIG (reference sequence). Trimming left V 0 bases short and J 11 bases short, with 13 bases between. Amplification used primers for 54 TRBV and 13 TRBJ segments. Profiled with immunoSEQ multiplex PCR; TCRdb holds only in-frame clones, not every one. The sample gives about 73,000 clones, roughly 77% of which show up once; around 1.4% is in the top ten. J is TRBJ1-1 and V is TRBV30, with D hard to call. The sequence derives from a man aged 60 to 69 in good health and CMV-seronegative. The sequencing input was CD4+ T cells from PBMCs. The CDR3 DNA reads as TGTGCCTGGAGTGTAAGGTGGGCAGCCGCTTTCTTT. As protein: CAWSVRWAAAFF.